This T cell receptor (beta chain) comes out of a study of OX40 agonist ivuxolimab in advanced cancers. Study-wide findings and caveats: Expanded clones tended on average to be more numerous among CD8+ T cells than CD4+. Partial responders at 0.1-3.0 mg/kg showed near-lowest clonal expansion.

This clone was detected once. What it binds is not known. V dropped 3 bases and J dropped 2 bases, with 12 bases sitting between them. The CDR3 length is 15 residues. Germline loops: CDR1 SGHTA, CDR2 FQGNSA. Data came from immunoSEQ multiplex PCR; TCRdb stores just in-frame clones and leaves some out. Among about 66,000 clones listed, about 88% were seen once. This TCR was recovered from an adult with an advanced solid tumor such as melanoma, head and neck, liver or kidney cancer. The chain recombines TRBV7-2 with TRBJ2-3, with D perhaps TRBD1 (5 bases). This specimen consisted of CD4+ or CD8+ T cells sorted from blood, obtained in a trial of the OX40 agonist ivuxolimab. CDR3 region: CASSFQKGPTDTQYF. The CDR3 DNA is TGTGCCAGCAGCTTTCAAAAGGGGCCCACAGATACGCAGTATTTT.